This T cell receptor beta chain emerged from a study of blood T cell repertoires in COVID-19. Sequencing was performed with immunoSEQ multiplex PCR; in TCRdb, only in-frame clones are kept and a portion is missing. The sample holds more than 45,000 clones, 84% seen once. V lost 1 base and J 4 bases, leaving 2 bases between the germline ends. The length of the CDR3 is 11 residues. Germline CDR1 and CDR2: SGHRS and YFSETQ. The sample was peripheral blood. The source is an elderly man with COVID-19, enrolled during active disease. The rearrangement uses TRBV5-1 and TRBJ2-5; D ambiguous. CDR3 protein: CASSLRETQYF. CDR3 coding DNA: TGCGCCAGCAGCTTGCGAGAGACCCAGTACTTC.